The 27 T cell receptor beta chains listed next were all sequenced from one sample in a study of identical twins (TCRdb year 2016). The method behind the library was 5' RACE. Data came from an Illumina HiSeq 2000. TCRdb reanalyzed the raw reads on its own, using fastp at Q25 for trimming and MiXCR for clone calling, and kept in-frame beta chains. CDR3 protein duplicates are merged, each entry listing the most common genes and DNA. Recorded for this sample are approximately 250,000 distinct CDR3 sequences; 6.5% of them occurred a single time. Of the sample, roughly 15% falls within the top ten clones. The same sample was also used in a study of T cells expressing NK-cell markers.

The sequencing sample was made of CD8+ T cells sorted from blood. The receptors derive from a woman aged 18-29 years in good health.

This clonotype was recorded at least ten times. The chain joins TRBV5-1 to TRBJ2-3; D unresolved. Germline V gives CDR1 SGHRS, CDR2 YFSETQ. The CDR3 has 12 residues. V dropped 4 bases and J dropped 3 bases, with 6 bases sitting between them. DNA of the CDR3: TGCGCCAGCAGCCTCATGACAGATACGCAGTATTTT. Translating gives CASSLMTDTQYF.

The gene calls are TRBV7-8 and TRBJ1-5; 11 bases match TRBD1. V trimming: 5 bases; J trimming: 5 bases; junction bases outside the gene matches: 5. CDR1 and CDR2 from the germline V gene are SGHVS and FQNEAQ. This CDR3 has 15 amino acids. The CDR3 region is CASSPDRGPYQPQHF. DNA for the CDR3: TGTGCCAGCAGCCCGGACAGGGGGCCTTATCAGCCCCAGCATTTT.

This clonotype came up a few times. V is TRBV19 and J is TRBJ2-4; possibly TRBD1 or TRBD2 for D (5 bases each). V lost 3 bases, J lost 0 bases, and 12 bases lay in between. The CDR3 totals 16 residues. The V gene's germline CDR1 is LNHDA and CDR2 SQIVND (reference sequence). CDR3 DNA: TGTGCCAGTAGTATCCCATGGGGGACAGCCAAAAACATTCAGTACTTC. Its protein is CASSIPWGTAKNIQYF.

The table lists this clonotype with many counts. In DNA, the CDR3 is TGTGCCAGCAGGGATGGACAGGGACTCACAGATACGCAGTATTTT. The encoded protein is CASRDGQGLTDTQYF. This chain uses TRBV7-9 with TRBJ2-3, with TRBD1 matching over 8 bases. Trimming took 6 bases from V and 2 from J; bases not matched to a gene: 7. Germline V gene sequence: CDR1 SEHNR, CDR2 FQNEAQ (reference sequence). The CDR3 runs 15 residues.

This clonotype was observed many times. J is TRBJ2-3 and V is TRBV7-9; D gene ambiguous. From germline, CDR1 is SEHNR and CDR2 FQNEAQ (reference sequence). V was shortened by 5 bases and J by 4 bases, with 7 bases between the two germline ends. The CDR3 sequence is 12 residues long. The CDR3 region has the DNA TGTGCCAGCAGCCCGAGCCCAGATACGCAGTATTTT. This gives the protein CASSPSPDTQYF.

There are many counts of this clonotype. The rearrangement links TRBV7-9 to TRBJ1-1; TRBD1 matches 7 bases. The CDR3 has 14 amino acids. V lost 5 bases to trimming and J lost 4 bases; unmatched junction nucleotides: 7. Germline values: CDR1 SEHNR, CDR2 FQNEAQ (reference sequence). CDR3 region: CASSTNRGSTEAFF. The CDR3 bases are TGTGCCAGCAGCACTAACAGGGGATCCACTGAAGCTTTCTTT.

This clonotype was observed a handful of times. DNA for the CDR3: TGCAGCGTTGAACGGGGAGAGAACTATGGCTACACCTTC. Translating it yields CSVERGENYGYTF. The chain joins TRBV29-1 to TRBJ1-2, with D unresolved. Germline loops: CDR1 SQVTM, CDR2 ANQGSEA. This CDR3 spans 13 amino acids. Trimming left V 2 bases short and J 2 bases short, with 9 bases between.

This clonotype was detected once. The chain combines TRBV15 with TRBJ2-2; 8 bases agree with TRBD1. Losses at the gene ends were 5 bases for V and 4 bases for J; bases not matched to a gene: 15. Germline loops: CDR1 LNHNV, CDR2 YYDKDF (reference sequence). The CDR3 extends over 18 amino acids. This CDR3 reads CATSGRTGKDFFTGELFF. CDR3 DNA sequence: TGTGCCACCAGCGGGAGGACAGGGAAGGATTTTTTCACCGGGGAGCTGTTTTTT.

The CDR3 spells CASSESGGAHEQFF. The CDR3 DNA sequence: TGTGCCAGCAGTGAAAGCGGGGGGGCGCATGAGCAGTTCTTC. The chain recombines TRBV6-1 with TRBJ2-1; 10 nucleotides align to TRBD2. Germline V gene lookup returns CDR1 MNHNS and CDR2 SASEGT. The CDR3 is 14 residues long. J gave up 8 bases and V 2 bases, and 3 bases lay outside the gene matches.

This clonotype has a handful of counts. The chain couples TRBV6-5 to TRBJ2-1, with TRBD2 as a possible D gene (5 bases). Germline assignment: CDR1 MNHEY and CDR2 SVGAGI. This CDR3 is built from 13 residues. V was cut by 2 bases and J by 9 bases, with 11 bases left in between. The CDR3 sequence is CASSYRLGGEQFF. The CDR3 DNA follows: TGTGCCAGCAGTTACCGTCTCGGAGGTGAGCAGTTCTTC.

This clonotype came up a few times. The rearrangement links TRBV15 to TRBJ2-1, with 9 positions matching TRBD2. The CDR3 runs 16 residues. CDR1 LNHNV and CDR2 YYDKDF come from the germline V gene (reference sequence). Trimming at V came to 0 bases and at J to 5 bases, leaving 5 bases not matched to a gene. CDR3 nucleotide sequence: TGTGCCACCAGCAGAGATCGACTAGCGGATCACAATGAGCAGTTCTTC. Protein: CATSRDRLADHNEQFF.

The table lists this clonotype with many counts. This rearrangement joins TRBV29-1 to TRBJ2-3; 7 bases fit TRBD1. CDR1 is SQVTM, CDR2 ANQGSEA, per germline. CDR3 length: 15 residues. V was clipped by 6 bases and J by 0 bases; unmatched bases: 9. The CDR3 nucleotides are TGCAGCGTGGAGCCCGGGACAGATAGCACAGATACGCAGTATTTT. This sequence encodes CSVEPGTDSTDTQYF.

The CDR3 here is CASSPLGGGETQYF. The CDR3, as DNA: TGTGCCAGCAGCCCTCTAGGGGGGGGAGAGACCCAGTACTTC. This rearrangement joins TRBV12-3 or TRBV12-4 to TRBJ2-5; a weak D match, TRBD2 (7 bases). Trimming removed 6 bases at V and 4 bases at J, with 15 bases between. This CDR3 is built from 14 residues.

Regarding this clonotype: A much larger clone differs by one base, so this may be a read error. V usage is TRBV6-1 and J usage is TRBJ2-1; 13 bases are a match to TRBD2. Germline CDR1 MNHNS, CDR2 SASEGT. The CDR3 runs to 15 residues. The CDR3 spells CVSSELAGGPGEQFF. The CDR3 DNA is TGTGTCAGCAGTGAACTAGCGGGAGGGCCCGGTGAGCAGTTCTTC.

This clonotype was picked up many times. This rearrangement joins TRBV7-9 to TRBJ2-1; no reliable D call. Looked up from germline, CDR1 is SEHNR and CDR2 is FQNEAQ (reference sequence). V gave up 2 bases and J gave up 5 bases, with 16 bases separating them. The length of the CDR3 is 16 residues. The CDR3, as DNA: TGTGCCAGCAGCTTACGTTTAGGACCCACGAACAATGAGCAGTTCTTC. Amino acid sequence: CASSLRLGPTNNEQFF. The complete variable domain, with remaining parts taken from reference TRBV7-9 and TRBJ2-1, reads DTGVSQNPRHKITKRGQNVTFRCDPISEHNRLYWYRQTLGQGPEFLTYFQNEAQLEKSRLLSDRFSAERPKGSFSTLEIQRTEQGDSAMYLCASSLRLGPTNNEQFFGPGTRLTVL.

This clonotype occurred a few times. The chain is built from TRBV12-3 or TRBV12-4 and TRBJ1-4; D unresolved. The V and J ends lost 3 bases and 7 bases respectively, with 15 bases between them. The CDR3 consists of 15 residues. The CDR3 loop is CASSFVEPEGEKLFF. CDR3 sequence (DNA): TGTGCCAGCAGTTTTGTAGAACCCGAGGGTGAAAAACTGTTTTTT.

The chain uses TRBV2 and TRBJ2-1; tentatively, D is TRBD2 (7 bases). CDR1 is SNHLY, CDR2 FYNNEI, per germline. The CDR3 is 12 amino acids. V was cut by 6 bases and J by 6 bases, with 9 bases left in between. The CDR3 protein is CASRGGANEQFF. CDR3 DNA: TGTGCCAGCAGGGGGGGGGCCAATGAGCAGTTCTTC.

This clonotype was seen a few times. This sequence joins TRBV5-5 and TRBJ2-3; 8 bases agree with TRBD2. The ends lost 1 base at V and 6 bases at J; junction bases unmatched: 16. The CDR3 loop spans 18 amino acids. From germline, CDR1 is SGHKS and CDR2 YYEKEE (reference sequence). This chain's CDR3 is CASSLPLSGGAEWDTQYF. Here the CDR3 DNA reads TGTGCCAGCAGCTTGCCCCTGAGCGGGGGTGCTGAGTGGGATACGCAGTATTTT.

This clonotype was observed at least ten times. The chain has TRBV7-9 and TRBJ2-3, with D perhaps TRBD1 (5 bases). The V gene's germline CDR1 is SEHNR and CDR2 FQNEAQ (reference sequence). The CDR3 extends over 14 amino acids. With 1 base removed from V and 3 bases from J, the gap between germline ends came to 8 bases. This chain's CDR3 is CASSLEQATDTQYF. CDR3 DNA: TGTGCCAGCAGCTTAGAACAGGCTACAGATACGCAGTATTTT.

The chain joins TRBV5-1 to TRBJ2-3; 13 nucleotides line up with TRBD2. The germline CDR1 and CDR2 sequences are SGHRS and YFSETQ. V shed 3 bases, J shed 3 bases, and the junction held 4 bases outside the gene matches. This CDR3 region has 16 residues. The CDR3 region is CASSSTSGGSTDTQYF. The CDR3 coding sequence is TGCGCCAGCAGCTCGACTAGCGGGGGGTCGACAGATACGCAGTATTTT.

The chain recombines TRBV4-3 with TRBJ2-1, with TRBD2 matching 12 bases. V trimming: 8 bases; J trimming: 6 bases; junction bases outside the gene matches: 8. This CDR3 contains 15 residues. CDR1 and CDR2 from the germline V gene are LGHNA and YSLEER. CDR3 region: CASRLLAGGPNEQFF. For the CDR3, the DNA is TGCGCCAGCCGCTTACTAGCGGGAGGACCCAATGAGCAGTTCTTC.

This clonotype was observed a handful of times. The gene calls are TRBV27 and TRBJ1-1; D remains unclear. The V end lost 6 bases, the J end lost 5 bases, and 13 bases lay between the germline ends. Germline loops: CDR1 MNHEY, CDR2 SMNVEV (reference sequence). There are 13 residues in the CDR3. The DNA for the CDR3 is TGTGCCAGCAGGCTTGGGAGCGGGACTGAAGCTTTCTTT. This codes for CASRLGSGTEAFF.

The V call is TRBV6-2 or TRBV6-3, the J call TRBJ2-7; D is ambiguous. Trimming left V 2 bases short and J 5 bases short, with 7 bases between. The CDR3 loop spans 12 amino acids. The germline CDR1 and CDR2 sequences are MNHEY and SVGEGT. CDR3 amino acids: CASSYVGDEQYF. The CDR3, as DNA: TGTGCCAGCAGTTACGTTGGGGACGAGCAGTACTTC.

V is TRBV12-3 or TRBV12-4 and J is TRBJ1-1; D gene ambiguous. The ends were cut back, 7 bases at V and 9 bases at J, with 15 bases in the middle. The CDR3 is 12 amino acids. The CDR3: CASIAPSRKAFF. CDR3 DNA sequence: TGTGCCAGCATAGCGCCATCGCGTAAAGCTTTCTTT.

This clonotype has just a few counts. The genes are TRBV7-2 and TRBJ2-7, with a tentative D call TRBD1 (6 bases). The ends were cut back, 0 bases at V and 2 bases at J, with 8 bases in the middle. Germline CDR1 reads SGHTA; CDR2 reads FQGNSA. The CDR3 is made up of 14 amino acids. The CDR3 sequence: CASSLAEGAYEQYF. DNA of the CDR3: TGTGCCAGCAGCTTAGCTGAGGGGGCCTACGAGCAGTACTTC.

This clonotype was detected many times. This chain uses TRBV12-3 or TRBV12-4 with TRBJ2-3, with D possibly TRBD2 on 6 matching bases. CDR3 length equals 12 residues. V was pared by 3 bases and J by 5 bases, with 6 bases between. The CDR3 sequence is CASSFGGDTQYF. CDR3 nucleotide sequence: TGTGCCAGCAGTTTCGGGGGAGATACGCAGTATTTT.

This clonotype appeared many times. The V gene is TRBV6-1, the J gene TRBJ2-7; TRBD1 might be the D (7 bases). The CDR3 is 14 residues long. Trimming took off 5 bases at V and 2 bases at J, with 13 bases between the two ends. Germline values: CDR1 MNHNS, CDR2 SASEGT. In DNA, the CDR3 is TGTGCCAGCAGTCTGACAGGGAGGCCCTACGAGCAGTACTTC. Translated, it gives CASSLTGRPYEQYF.